This TCR beta chain is from a study of sequential checkpoint blockade in melanoma. V gave up 3 bases and J gave up 2 bases; unmatched junction bases: 10. Germline assignment: CDR1 SGHNT and CDR2 YYREEE (reference sequence). The CDR3 length is 16 residues. Treatment of the sample: randomized to nivolumab then ipilimumab (arm A) or the reverse (arm B). Measured with immunoSEQ multiplex PCR; TCRdb has only the in-frame clones, and not every one. This table holds over 2,000 clones, roughly 60% found once. The V call is TRBV5-4, the J call TRBJ2-5; 7 bases map to TRBD1. The sample in question was CD8+ T cells sorted from blood (inferred from file names), obtained from a patient given nivolumab and ipilimumab in sequence. The receptor was derived from a human patient with melanoma. Some clones in this sample may be carry-over from other donors' samples. CDR3 residues: CASSSNTGVVQETQYF. Here the CDR3 DNA reads TGTGCCAGCAGCTCAAACACAGGGGTGGTTCAAGAGACCCAGTACTTC. The whole variable domain, filled in from reference TRBV5-4 and TRBJ2-5, reads ETGVTQSPTHLIKTRGQQVTLRCSSQSGHNTVSWYQQALGQGPQFIFQYYREEENGRGNFPPRFSGLQFPNYSSELNVNALELDDSALYLCASSSNTGVVQETQYFGPGTRLLVL.